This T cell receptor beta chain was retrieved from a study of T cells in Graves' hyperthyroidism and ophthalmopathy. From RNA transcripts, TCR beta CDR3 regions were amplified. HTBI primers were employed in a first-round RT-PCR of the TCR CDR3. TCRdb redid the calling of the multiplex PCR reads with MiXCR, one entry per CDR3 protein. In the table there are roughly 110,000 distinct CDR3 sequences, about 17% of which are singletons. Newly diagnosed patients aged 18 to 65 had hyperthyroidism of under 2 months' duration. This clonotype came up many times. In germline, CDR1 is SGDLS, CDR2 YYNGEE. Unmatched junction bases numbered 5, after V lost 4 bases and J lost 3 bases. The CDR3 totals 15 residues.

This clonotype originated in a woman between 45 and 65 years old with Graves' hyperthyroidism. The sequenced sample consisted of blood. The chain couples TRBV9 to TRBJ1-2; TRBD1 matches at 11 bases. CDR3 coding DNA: TGTGCCAGCAGCCCGGACAGGGGGCCCTACTATGGCTACACCTTC. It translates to CASSPDRGPYYGYTF.